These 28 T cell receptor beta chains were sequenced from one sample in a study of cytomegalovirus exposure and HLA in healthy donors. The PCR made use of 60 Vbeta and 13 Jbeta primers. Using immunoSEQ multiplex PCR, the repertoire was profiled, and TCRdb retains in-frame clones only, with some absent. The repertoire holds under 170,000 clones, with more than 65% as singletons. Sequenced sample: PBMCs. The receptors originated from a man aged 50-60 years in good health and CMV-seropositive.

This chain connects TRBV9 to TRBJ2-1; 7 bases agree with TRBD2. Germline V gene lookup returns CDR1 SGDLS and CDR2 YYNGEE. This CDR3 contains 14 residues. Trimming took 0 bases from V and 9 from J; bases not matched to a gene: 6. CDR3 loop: CASSVVQGEGEQFF. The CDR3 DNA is TGTGCCAGCAGCGTAGTGCAAGGGGAGGGTGAGCAGTTCTTC.

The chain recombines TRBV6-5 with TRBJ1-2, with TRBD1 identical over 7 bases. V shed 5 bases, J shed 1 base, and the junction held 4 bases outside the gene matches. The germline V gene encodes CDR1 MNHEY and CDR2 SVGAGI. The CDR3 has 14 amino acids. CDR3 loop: CASSGGQHNYGYTF. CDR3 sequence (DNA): TGTGCCAGCAGTGGGGGACAGCATAACTATGGCTACACCTTC.

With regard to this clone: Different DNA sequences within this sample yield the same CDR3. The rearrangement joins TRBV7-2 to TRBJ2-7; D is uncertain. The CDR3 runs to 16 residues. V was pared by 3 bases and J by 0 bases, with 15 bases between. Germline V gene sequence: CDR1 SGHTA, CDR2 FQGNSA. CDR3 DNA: TGTGCCAGCAGCTTCGGTCCGAAAGTCCCCTCCTACGAGCAGTACTTC. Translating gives CASSFGPKVPSYEQYF.

The CDR3 region has the DNA TGTGCCAGCAGCCAAGATCAGGGCTATGGCTACACCTTC. Translating gives CASSQDQGYGYTF. The chain employs TRBV4-2 and TRBJ1-2, with D tentatively TRBD1 (5 bases). V lost 0 bases to trimming and J lost 4 bases, with 6 bases between them. The germline V gene encodes CDR1 LGHNA and CDR2 YNFKEQ. CDR3 length: 13 residues.

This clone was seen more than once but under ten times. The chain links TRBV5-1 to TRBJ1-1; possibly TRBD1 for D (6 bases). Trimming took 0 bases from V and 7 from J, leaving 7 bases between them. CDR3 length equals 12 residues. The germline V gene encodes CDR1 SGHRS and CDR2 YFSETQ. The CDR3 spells CASSLARGEAFF. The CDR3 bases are TGCGCCAGCAGCTTGGCCAGGGGTGAAGCTTTCTTT.

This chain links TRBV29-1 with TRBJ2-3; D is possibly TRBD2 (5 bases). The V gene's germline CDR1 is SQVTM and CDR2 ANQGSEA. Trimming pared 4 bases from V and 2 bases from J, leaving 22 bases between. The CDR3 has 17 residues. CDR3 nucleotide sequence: TGCAGCGTTGGCCGTGGGAGCACTAACGCCCTCACAGATACGCAGTATTTT. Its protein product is CSVGRGSTNALTDTQYF.

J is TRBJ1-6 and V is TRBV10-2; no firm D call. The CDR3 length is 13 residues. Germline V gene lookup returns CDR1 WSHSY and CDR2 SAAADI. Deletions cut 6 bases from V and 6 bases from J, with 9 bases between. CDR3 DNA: TGCGCCAGCAGCGTAAATCTTAATTCACCCCTCCACTTT. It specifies CASSVNLNSPLHF.

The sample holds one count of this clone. The CDR3 nucleotides are TGTGCCAGCAGCAAAGGACAACTAGCGGGACGGGGTACGCAGTATTTT. Translating it yields CASSKGQLAGRGTQYF. This rearrangement joins TRBV21-1 to TRBJ2-3; TRBD2, the table's D call, lacks a check against the DNA. TRBV21-1 is deemed a pseudogene. The length of the CDR3 is 16 residues.

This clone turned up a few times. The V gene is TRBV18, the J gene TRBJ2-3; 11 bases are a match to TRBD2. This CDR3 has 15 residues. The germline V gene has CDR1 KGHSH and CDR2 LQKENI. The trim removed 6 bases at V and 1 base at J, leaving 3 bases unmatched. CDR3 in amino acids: CASSPGLAGTDTQYF. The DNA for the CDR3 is TGTGCCAGCTCGCCGGGACTAGCGGGCACAGATACGCAGTATTTT.

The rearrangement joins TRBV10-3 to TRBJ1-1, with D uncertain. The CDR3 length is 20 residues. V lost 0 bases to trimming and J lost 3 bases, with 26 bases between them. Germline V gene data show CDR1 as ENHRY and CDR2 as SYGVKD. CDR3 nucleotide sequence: TGTGCCATCAGTGAGTCTTACGTCTCCGGCAGACTTAGTCGGCACACTGAAGCTTTCTTT. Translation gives CAISESYVSGRLSRHTEAFF.

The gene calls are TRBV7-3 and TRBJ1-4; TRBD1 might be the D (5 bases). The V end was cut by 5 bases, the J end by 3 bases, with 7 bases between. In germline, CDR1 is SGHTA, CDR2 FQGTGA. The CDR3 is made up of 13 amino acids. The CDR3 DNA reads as TGTGCCAGCAGCCCAGGGTCTAATGAAAAACTGTTTTTT. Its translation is CASSPGSNEKLFF.

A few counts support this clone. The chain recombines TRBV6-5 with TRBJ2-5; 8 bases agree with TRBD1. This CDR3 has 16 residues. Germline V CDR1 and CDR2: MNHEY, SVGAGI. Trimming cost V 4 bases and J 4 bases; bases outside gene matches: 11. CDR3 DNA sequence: TGTGCCAGCAGTTCCCCCTTGGGACAGGACCGAGAGACCCAGTACTTC. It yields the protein CASSSPLGQDRETQYF.

The CDR3 is CASSQDRGSEKLFF. The CDR3, as DNA: TGTGCCAGCAGTCAGGACAGGGGTAGTGAAAAACTGTTTTTT. The chain recombines TRBV6-4 with TRBJ1-4, with 9 bases matching TRBD1. CDR1 is MRHNA and CDR2 is SNTAGT in the germline V gene. The CDR3 spans 14 residues. Trimming removed 5 bases from V and 7 bases from J; junction bases left unmatched: 5.

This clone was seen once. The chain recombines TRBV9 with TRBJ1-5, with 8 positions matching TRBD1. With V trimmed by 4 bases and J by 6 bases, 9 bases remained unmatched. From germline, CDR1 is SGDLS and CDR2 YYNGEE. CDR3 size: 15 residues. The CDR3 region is CASSFGQGMGQPQHF. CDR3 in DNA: TGTGCCAGCAGCTTTGGACAGGGTATGGGTCAGCCCCAGCATTTT.

This CDR3 reads CSVQGPGVVHTEAFF. DNA for the CDR3: TGCAGCGTACAGGGCCCAGGGGTGGTACACACTGAAGCTTTCTTT. The genes are TRBV29-1 and TRBJ1-1; possible D gene TRBD1, 6 bases. The CDR3 runs 15 residues. Germline V lookup: CDR1 SQVTM, CDR2 ANQGSEA. Trimming removed 6 bases from V and 3 bases from J, with 20 bases in between.

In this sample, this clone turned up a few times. The CDR3 nucleotides read TGTGCCAGCATTCCCGGCCCTCTACTAGCGGTCTCCTACGAGCAGTACTTC. It yields the protein CASIPGPLLAVSYEQYF. This chain uses TRBV2 with TRBJ2-7; TRBD2 matches at 8 bases. The CDR3 has 17 residues. The V gene end was trimmed by 7 bases and the J gene end by 0 bases; junction bases not matched to a gene: 14. CDR1 is SNHLY and CDR2 is FYNNEI in the germline V gene.

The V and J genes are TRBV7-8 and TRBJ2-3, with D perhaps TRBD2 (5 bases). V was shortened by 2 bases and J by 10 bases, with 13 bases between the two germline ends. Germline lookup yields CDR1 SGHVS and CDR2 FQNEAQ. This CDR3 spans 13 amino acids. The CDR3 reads CASSLRNPGSQYF. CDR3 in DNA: TGTGCCAGCAGCTTAAGGAACCCGGGGTCGCAGTATTTT.

The CDR3 protein is CASTPDANQPQHF. The CDR3, as DNA: TGTGCCAGCACCCCTGATGCGAATCAGCCCCAGCATTTT. The rearrangement joins TRBV2 to TRBJ1-5; D is uncertain. V was cut by 7 bases and J by 4 bases, with 11 bases left in between. The CDR3 loop spans 13 amino acids. From germline, CDR1 is SNHLY and CDR2 FYNNEI.

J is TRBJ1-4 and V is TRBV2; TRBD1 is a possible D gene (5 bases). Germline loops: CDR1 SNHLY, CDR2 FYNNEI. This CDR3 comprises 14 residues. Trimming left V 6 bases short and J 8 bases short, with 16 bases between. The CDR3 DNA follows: TGTGCCAGCAGCCAGGGAGAGGCGGGGGAAAAACTGTTTTTT. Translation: CASSQGEAGEKLFF.

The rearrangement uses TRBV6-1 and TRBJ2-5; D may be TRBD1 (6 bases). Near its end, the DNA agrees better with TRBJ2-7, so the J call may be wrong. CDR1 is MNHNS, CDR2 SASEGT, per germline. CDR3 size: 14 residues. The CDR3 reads CASSPQGGPYEQYF. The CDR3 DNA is TGTGCCAGCAGTCCACAGGGCGGCCCCTACGAGCAGTACTTC.

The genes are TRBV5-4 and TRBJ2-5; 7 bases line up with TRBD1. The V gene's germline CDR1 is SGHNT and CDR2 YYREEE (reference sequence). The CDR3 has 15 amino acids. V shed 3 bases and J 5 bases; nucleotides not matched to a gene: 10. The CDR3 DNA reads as TGTGCCAGCAGCTGGAAAGACAGGGTAGGGGAGACCCAGTACTTC. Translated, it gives CASSWKDRVGETQYF.

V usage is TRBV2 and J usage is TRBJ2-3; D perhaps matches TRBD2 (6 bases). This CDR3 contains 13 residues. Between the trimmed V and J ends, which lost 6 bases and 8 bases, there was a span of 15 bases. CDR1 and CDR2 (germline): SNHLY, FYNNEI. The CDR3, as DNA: TGTGCCAGCAGCTCGAGTCCCGGGGGTACGCAGTATTTT. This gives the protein CASSSSPGGTQYF.

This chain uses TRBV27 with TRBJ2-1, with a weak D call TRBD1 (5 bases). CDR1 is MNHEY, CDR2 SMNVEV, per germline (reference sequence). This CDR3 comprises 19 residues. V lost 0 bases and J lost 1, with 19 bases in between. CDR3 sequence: CASSLSGLPGARSYNEQFF. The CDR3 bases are TGTGCCAGCAGTTTATCGGGGCTACCTGGGGCCAGGTCCTACAATGAGCAGTTCTTC.

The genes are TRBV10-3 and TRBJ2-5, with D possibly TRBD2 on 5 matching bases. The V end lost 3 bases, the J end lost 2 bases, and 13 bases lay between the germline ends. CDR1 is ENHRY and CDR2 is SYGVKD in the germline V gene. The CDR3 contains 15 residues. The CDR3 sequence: CAISEGLGAQETQYF. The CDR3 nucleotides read TGTGCCATCAGTGAAGGATTGGGAGCACAAGAGACCCAGTACTTC.

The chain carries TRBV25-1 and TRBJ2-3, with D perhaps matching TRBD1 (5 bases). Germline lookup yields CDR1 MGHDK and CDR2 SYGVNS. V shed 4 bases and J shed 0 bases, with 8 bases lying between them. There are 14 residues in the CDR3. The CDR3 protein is CASSATASTDTQYF. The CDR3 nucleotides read TGTGCCAGCAGTGCGACAGCTAGCACAGATACGCAGTATTTT. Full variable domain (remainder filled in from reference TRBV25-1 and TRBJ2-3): EADIYQTPRYLVIGTGKKITLECSQTMGHDKMYWYQQDPGMELHLIHYSYGVNSTEKGDLSSESTVSRIRTEHFPLTLESARPSHTSQYLCASSATASTDTQYFGPGTRLTVL.

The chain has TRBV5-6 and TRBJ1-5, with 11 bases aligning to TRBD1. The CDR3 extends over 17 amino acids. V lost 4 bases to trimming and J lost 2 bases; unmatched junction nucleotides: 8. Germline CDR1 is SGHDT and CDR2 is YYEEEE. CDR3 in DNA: TGTGCCAGCAGCGATAGGACAGGGGGCGTAGGCAATCAGCCCCAGCATTTT. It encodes CASSDRTGGVGNQPQHF.

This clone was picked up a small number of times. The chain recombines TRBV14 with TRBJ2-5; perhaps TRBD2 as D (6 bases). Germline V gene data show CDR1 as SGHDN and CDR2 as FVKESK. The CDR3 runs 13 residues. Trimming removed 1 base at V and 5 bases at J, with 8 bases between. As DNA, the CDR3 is TGTGCCAGCAGCCAAGGACTAGGGGAGACCCAGTACTTC. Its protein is CASSQGLGETQYF.

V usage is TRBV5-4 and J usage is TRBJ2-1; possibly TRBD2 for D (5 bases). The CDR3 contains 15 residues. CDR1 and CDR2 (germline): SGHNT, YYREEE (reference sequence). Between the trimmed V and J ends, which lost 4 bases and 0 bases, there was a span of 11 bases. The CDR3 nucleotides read TGTGCCAGCAGCCCCCGGGATAGCTCCTACAATGAGCAGTTCTTC. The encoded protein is CASSPRDSSYNEQFF.